Following are 13 T cell receptor beta chains from one sample sequenced in a study of identical twins. TCRdb processed the 5' RACE reads anew with MiXCR; each CDR3 protein has one entry. The sample lists 150,000 or so distinct CDR3 sequences; around 3.5% were seen once. Sequencing was performed on memory T cells sorted from blood. All receptors come from a man aged 18-30 years in good health.

The chain employs TRBV27 and TRBJ2-5; 16 bases agree with TRBD2. This CDR3 contains 19 residues. Germline lookup yields CDR1 MNHEY and CDR2 SMNVEV (reference sequence). The V gene end was trimmed by 4 bases and the J gene end by 5 bases; junction bases not matched to a gene: 13. The CDR3 sequence: CASSSRGTSGRAVGETQYF. CDR3 DNA sequence: TGTGCCAGCAGTTCCCGGGGGACTAGCGGGAGGGCTGTAGGGGAGACCCAGTACTTC.

In its sample, this clonotype was seen a few times. The junction shows a germline mismatch at one end, possibly a read error. CDR3 sequence: CASSPGIEAGHF. CDR3 sequence (DNA): TGTGCCAGCAGCCCCGGCATTGAGGCAGGGCACTTC. The rearrangement uses TRBV11-3 and TRBJ1-2; possible D gene TRBD1, 5 bases. This CDR3 is 12 amino acids long. CDR1 is SGHNT and CDR2 is YENEEA in the germline V gene.

This clonotype came up many times. This chain joins TRBV28 and TRBJ1-2; D is perhaps TRBD1 (5 bases). The CDR3 contains 13 residues. Germline values: CDR1 MDHEN, CDR2 SYDVKM. V was clipped by 2 bases and J by 8 bases, with 12 bases between them. CDR3 protein: CASSLGQGNGYTF. The CDR3 DNA reads TGTGCCAGCAGTTTAGGGCAGGGAAACGGCTACACCTTC.

This clonotype was counted ten times or more. The V and J genes are TRBV2 and TRBJ2-1, with 8 positions matching TRBD2. Germline lookup yields CDR1 SNHLY and CDR2 FYNNEI. This CDR3 has 14 amino acids. The trim removed 6 bases at V and 4 bases at J, leaving 5 bases unmatched. The DNA of the CDR3 is TGTGCCAGCAGCGTCGGGAGGGTATACAATGAGCAGTTCTTC. Its translation is CASSVGRVYNEQFF.

This clonotype was recorded many times. J is TRBJ2-2 and V is TRBV3-1, with TRBD2 as a possible D gene (5 bases). The CDR3 loop spans 14 amino acids. Germline CDR1 reads LGHDT; CDR2 reads YNNKEL (reference sequence). Trimming took 1 base from V and 8 from J, leaving 11 bases between them. CDR3 loop: CASSQVRESGELFF. CDR3 DNA: TGTGCCAGCAGCCAAGTGAGGGAGTCAGGGGAGCTGTTTTTT.

This clonotype was seen only a few times. This may stem from a read error, because a much larger clone lies one nucleotide away. This rearrangement joins TRBV7-2 to TRBJ2-3; D call uncertain. Germline CDR1 SGHTA, CDR2 FQGNSA. The V end was cut by 3 bases, the J end by 1 base, with 5 bases between. The CDR3 totals 13 residues. The CDR3 DNA sequence: TGTGCCAGCAGCTTGTGGGGCACAGATACGCAGTATTTT. Encoded protein: CASSLWGTDTQYF.

This clonotype was seen more than once but under ten times. V is TRBV18 and J is TRBJ2-1; D is ambiguous. Germline V gene data show CDR1 as KGHSH and CDR2 as LQKENI. The V end lost 3 bases, the J end lost 10 bases, and 7 bases lay between the germline ends. The CDR3 is made up of 11 amino acids. CDR3 protein: CASSPEIEQFF. Written as DNA, the CDR3 is TGTGCCAGCTCACCCGAAATAGAGCAGTTCTTC. The entire variable domain, with the rest obtained from reference TRBV18 and TRBJ2-1, is as follows: NAGVMQNPRHLVRRRGQEARLRCSPMKGHSHVYWYRQLPEEGLKFMVYLQKENIIDESGMPKERFSAEFPKEGPSILRIQQVVRGDSAAYFCASSPEIEQFFGPGTRLTVL.

This clonotype has a count of ten or more. This chain uses TRBV5-1 with TRBJ1-1; D is unresolved. Germline V gene lookup returns CDR1 SGHRS and CDR2 YFSETQ. V dropped 0 bases and J dropped 6 bases, with 3 bases sitting between them. This CDR3 is 11 amino acids long. The CDR3 reads CASSLGAEAFF. CDR3 nucleotides: TGCGCCAGCAGCTTGGGGGCTGAAGCTTTCTTT.

This clonotype was seen at least ten times. The rearrangement links TRBV5-8 to TRBJ2-7; D may be TRBD1 (5 bases). Trimming took off 4 bases at V and 0 bases at J, with 11 bases between the two ends. The CDR3 consists of 14 residues. Germline V gene data show CDR1 as SGHTS and CDR2 as YDEGEE. This CDR3 is CASSKTGSSYEQYF. CDR3 nucleotides: TGTGCCAGCAGCAAAACAGGTAGCTCCTACGAGCAGTACTTC.

In this sample, this clonotype turned up many times. This chain connects TRBV6-5 to TRBJ2-3, with D possibly TRBD2 on 6 matching bases. Looked up from germline, CDR1 is MNHEY and CDR2 is SVGAGI. Deletions cut 2 bases from V and 2 bases from J, with 11 bases between. This CDR3 comprises 15 residues. This CDR3 reads CASSYMGGSTDTQYF. Written as DNA, the CDR3 is TGTGCCAGCAGTTACATGGGGGGATCCACAGATACGCAGTATTTT.

This clonotype was seen ten or more times. The chain uses TRBV28 and TRBJ1-4; D may be TRBD1 (5 bases). This CDR3 is built from 14 residues. Germline V gives CDR1 MDHEN, CDR2 SYDVKM. The V and J ends lost 3 bases and 7 bases respectively, with 12 bases between them. The CDR3, as DNA: TGTGCCAGCAGTTTCGGGGGAGGGAGTGAAAAACTGTTTTTT. Protein product: CASSFGGGSEKLFF.

This clonotype occurred many times. J is TRBJ2-2 and V is TRBV7-2; D remains unclear. The CDR3 totals 14 residues. Germline CDR1 and CDR2: SGHTA and FQGNSA. Trimming removed 1 base from V and 3 bases from J, with 6 bases in between. In nucleotides, the CDR3 is TGTGCCAGCAGCTTAGTACTCCACACCGGGGAGCTGTTTTTT. It translates to CASSLVLHTGELFF.

The rearrangement links TRBV11-2 to TRBJ2-3, with TRBD1 matching 8 bases. Germline CDR1 is SGHAT and CDR2 is FQNNGV. The CDR3 runs to 19 residues. V lost 1 base to trimming and J lost 5 bases; unmatched junction nucleotides: 17. The CDR3 nucleotides read TGTGCCAGCAGCTTAGGAAACGCTTGGCACAGGGGGTCCGAAGATACGCAGTATTTT. This codes for CASSLGNAWHRGSEDTQYF.